A single sample gave rise to the 10 T cell receptor beta chains below, sequenced in a study of cytomegalovirus exposure and HLA in healthy donors. Data came from immunoSEQ multiplex PCR; TCRdb stores just in-frame clones and leaves some out. The data contain a few hundred thousand clones, 65% to 90% of them singletons. Sequencing was done on a sample of PBMCs. The receptors derive from a woman between 18 and 29 years old in good health and CMV-seronegative.

CDR3 DNA sequence: TGTGCCAGCAGTTACTCTGTCCTAGCGGGCTACAATGAGCAGTTCTTC. This encodes CASSYSVLAGYNEQFF. The chain combines TRBV6-5 with TRBJ2-1; 8 nucleotides align to TRBD2. The CDR3 length is 16 residues. In germline, CDR1 is MNHEY, CDR2 SVGAGI. V gave up 0 bases and J gave up 3 bases; unmatched junction bases: 4.

This clone was counted a single time. This sequence joins TRBV2 and TRBJ2-5; 14 nucleotides align to TRBD2. V trimming: 6 bases; J trimming: 4 bases; junction bases outside the gene matches: 1. The CDR3 spans 14 residues. Germline V gene lookup returns CDR1 SNHLY and CDR2 FYNNEI. CDR3 region: CASRGTSGRETQYF. CDR3 DNA: TGTGCCAGCAGAGGGACTAGCGGGAGAGAGACCCAGTACTTC. The full variable domain, with the rest looked up from reference TRBV2 and TRBJ2-5, is EPEVTQTPSHQVTQMGQEVILRCVPISNHLYFYWYRQILGQKVEFLVSFYNNEISEKSEIFDDQFSVERPDGSNFTLKIRSTKLEDSAMYFCASRGTSGRETQYFGPGTRLLVL.

The chain links TRBV6-1 to TRBJ2-7; TRBD2 agrees at 7 bases. The CDR3 consists of 13 residues. J gave up 2 bases and V 6 bases, and 4 bases lay outside the gene matches. Germline V gene data show CDR1 as MNHNS and CDR2 as SASEGT. The CDR3 DNA reads as TGTGCCAGCAGCACCGGGACTACCTACGAGCAGTACTTC. It is translated as CASSTGTTYEQYF.

Worth noting for this clone: The same CDR3 is also encoded by other DNA sequences in this sample. The J gene is TRBJ1-1, the V gene TRBV20-1; D is ambiguous. The CDR3 covers 11 residues. The germline V gene has CDR1 DFQATT and CDR2 SNEGSKA (reference sequence). Trimming took off 1 base at V and 4 bases at J, with 4 bases between the two ends. The CDR3 DNA reads as TGCAGTGCTAGAGTGGCCACTGAAGCTTTCTTT. Its translation is CSARVATEAFF.

V usage is TRBV10-3 and J usage is TRBJ1-2; 11 bases fit TRBD1. There are 13 residues in the CDR3. Germline CDR1 ENHRY, CDR2 SYGVKD. The J segment lost 6 bases and the V segment lost 6 bases, leaving 3 bases of the junction unmatched. The CDR3 region is CAIRPGQGDGYTF. Written as DNA, the CDR3 is TGTGCCATCAGACCGGGACAGGGGGATGGCTACACCTTC.

The rearrangement joins TRBV5-1 to TRBJ2-7, with a tentative D call TRBD2 (7 bases). V shed 6 bases and J shed 7 bases, with 20 bases lying between them. The CDR3 sequence is 14 residues long. Germline V CDR1 and CDR2: SGHRS, YFSETQ. Here the CDR3 reads CASIQGQGGGEQYF. The CDR3 region has the DNA TGCGCCAGCATCCAAGGGCAGGGAGGGGGTGAGCAGTACTTC.

V is TRBV6-5 and J is TRBJ2-1; TRBD2 matches at 8 bases. The CDR3 is 15 residues long. Unmatched junction bases numbered 4, after V lost 2 bases and J lost 4 bases. The germline gives CDR1 MNHEY, CDR2 SVGAGI. The CDR3 here is CASSYAGGDYNEQFF. Here the CDR3 DNA reads TGTGCCAGCAGTTACGCGGGAGGCGATTACAATGAGCAGTTCTTC.

This chain joins TRBV2 and TRBJ2-6, with unresolved D. Trimming removed 7 bases at V and 3 bases at J, with 13 bases between. The germline CDR1 and CDR2 sequences are SNHLY and FYNNEI. The CDR3 is 15 residues long. CDR3 DNA: TGTGCCAGCAACAGTGGGTATCATGGGGCCAACGTCCTGACTTTC. Its protein is CASNSGYHGANVLTF.

The gene calls are TRBV4-1 and TRBJ2-1; D is undetermined. The V and J ends lost 3 bases and 7 bases respectively, with 16 bases between them. From germline, CDR1 is MGHRA and CDR2 YSYEKL. This CDR3 spans 15 amino acids. The CDR3 DNA is TGCGCCAGCAGCCAGTTGGAGACTGATTTTAATGAGCAGTTCTTC. Encoded protein: CASSQLETDFNEQFF.

The CDR3 region has the DNA TGTGCCTGGAGGCAAGCTTACGAGCAGTACTTC. This gives the protein CAWRQAYEQYF. This rearrangement joins TRBV30 to TRBJ2-7; no clear D. Trimming pared 3 bases from V and 4 bases from J, leaving 7 bases between. CDR3 length: 11 amino acids. Germline V gene lookup returns CDR1 GTSNPN and CDR2 SVGIG (reference sequence).